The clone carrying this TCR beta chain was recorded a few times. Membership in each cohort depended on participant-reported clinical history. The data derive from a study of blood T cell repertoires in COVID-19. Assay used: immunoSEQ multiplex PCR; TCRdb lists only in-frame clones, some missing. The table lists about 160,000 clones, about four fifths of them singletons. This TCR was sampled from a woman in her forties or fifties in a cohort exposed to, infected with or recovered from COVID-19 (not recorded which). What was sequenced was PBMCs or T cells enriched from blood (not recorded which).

Here the CDR3 DNA reads TGTGCCAGCGGGGAGCGCTACAATGAGCAGTTCTTC. Encoded protein: CASGERYNEQFF. The rearrangement joins TRBV7-3 to TRBJ2-1; TRBD2 is a possible D gene (5 bases). The V gene lost 8 bases and the J gene lost 3 bases, with 8 bases spanning the gap. CDR3 length: 12 residues. Germline V gives CDR1 SGHTA, CDR2 FQGTGA.